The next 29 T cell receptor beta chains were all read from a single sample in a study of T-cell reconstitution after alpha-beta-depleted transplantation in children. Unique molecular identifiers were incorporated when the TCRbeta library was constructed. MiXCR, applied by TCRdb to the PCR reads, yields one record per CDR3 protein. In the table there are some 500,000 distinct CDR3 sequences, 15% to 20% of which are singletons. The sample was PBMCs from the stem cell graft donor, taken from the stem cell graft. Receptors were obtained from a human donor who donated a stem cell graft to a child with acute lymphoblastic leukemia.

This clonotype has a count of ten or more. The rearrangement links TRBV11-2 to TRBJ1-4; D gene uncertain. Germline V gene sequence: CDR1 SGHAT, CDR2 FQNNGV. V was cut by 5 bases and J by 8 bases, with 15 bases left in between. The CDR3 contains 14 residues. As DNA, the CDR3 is TGTGCCAGCAGCCCCACCCGACATTGGGAAAAACTGTTTTTT. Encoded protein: CASSPTRHWEKLFF.

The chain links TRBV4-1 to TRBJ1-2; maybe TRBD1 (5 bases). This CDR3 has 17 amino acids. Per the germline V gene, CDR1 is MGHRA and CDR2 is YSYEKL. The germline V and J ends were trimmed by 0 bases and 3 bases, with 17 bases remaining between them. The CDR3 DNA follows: TGCGCCAGCAGCCAAGAGTCCTGGGGGGTAGGGCACTATGGCTACACCTTC. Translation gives CASSQESWGVGHYGYTF.

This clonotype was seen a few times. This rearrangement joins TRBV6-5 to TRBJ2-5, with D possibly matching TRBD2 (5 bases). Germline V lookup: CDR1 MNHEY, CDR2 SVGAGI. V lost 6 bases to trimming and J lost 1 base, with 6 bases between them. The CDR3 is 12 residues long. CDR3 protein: CASRDFQETQYF. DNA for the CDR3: TGTGCCAGCAGGGACTTCCAAGAGACCCAGTACTTC.

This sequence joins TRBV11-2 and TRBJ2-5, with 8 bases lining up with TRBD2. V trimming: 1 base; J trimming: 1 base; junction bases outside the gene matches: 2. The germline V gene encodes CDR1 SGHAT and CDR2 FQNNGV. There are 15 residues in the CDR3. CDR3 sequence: CASSLVGLAQETQYF. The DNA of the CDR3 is TGTGCCAGCAGCTTAGTTGGACTAGCCCAAGAGACCCAGTACTTC. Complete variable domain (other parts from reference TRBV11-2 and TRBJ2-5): EAGVAQSPRYKIIEKRQSVAFWCNPISGHATLYWYQQILGQGPKLLIQFQNNGVVDDSQLPKDRFSAERLKGVDSTLKIQPAKLEDSAVYLCASSLVGLAQETQYFGPGTRLLVL.

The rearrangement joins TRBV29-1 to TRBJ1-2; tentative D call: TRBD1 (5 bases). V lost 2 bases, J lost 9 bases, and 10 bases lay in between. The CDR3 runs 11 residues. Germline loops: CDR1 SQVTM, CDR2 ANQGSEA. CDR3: CSVESDNRYTF. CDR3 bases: TGCAGCGTTGAATCGGACAATCGCTACACCTTC. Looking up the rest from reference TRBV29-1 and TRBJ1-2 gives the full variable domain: SAVISQKPSRDICQRGTSLTIQCQVDSQVTMMFWYRQQPGQSLTLIATANQGSEATYESGFVIDKFPISRPNLTFSTLTVSNMSPEDSSIYLCSVESDNRYTFGSGTRLTVV.

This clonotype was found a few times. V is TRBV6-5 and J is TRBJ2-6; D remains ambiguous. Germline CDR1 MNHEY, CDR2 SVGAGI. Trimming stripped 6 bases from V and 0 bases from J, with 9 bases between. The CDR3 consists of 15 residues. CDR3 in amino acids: CASRPRPSGANVLTF. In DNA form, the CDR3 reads TGTGCCAGCAGACCGAGACCCTCTGGGGCCAACGTCCTGACTTTC.

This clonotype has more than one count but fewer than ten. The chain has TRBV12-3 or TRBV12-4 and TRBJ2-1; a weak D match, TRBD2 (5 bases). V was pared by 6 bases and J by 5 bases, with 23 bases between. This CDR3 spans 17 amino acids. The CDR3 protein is CASRPRLAPRRHNEQFF. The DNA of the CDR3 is TGTGCCAGCAGACCCCGCCTAGCTCCGCGCCGGCACAATGAGCAGTTCTTC.

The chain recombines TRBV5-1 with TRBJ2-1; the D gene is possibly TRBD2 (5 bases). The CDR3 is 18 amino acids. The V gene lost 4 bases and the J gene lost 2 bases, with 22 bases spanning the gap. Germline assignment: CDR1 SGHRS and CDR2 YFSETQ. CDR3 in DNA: TGCGCCAGCAGCCGGACTGCCCAACCCCCCTTCCCCTACAATGAGCAGTTCTTC. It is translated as CASSRTAQPPFPYNEQFF.

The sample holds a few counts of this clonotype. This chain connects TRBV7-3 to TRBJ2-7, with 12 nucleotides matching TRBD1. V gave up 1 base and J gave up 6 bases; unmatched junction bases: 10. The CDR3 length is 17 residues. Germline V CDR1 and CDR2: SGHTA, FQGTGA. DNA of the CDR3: TGTGCCAGCAGCTTAAGGGGACAGGGGGCGTTCGTGGCCGAGCAGTACTTC. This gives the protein CASSLRGQGAFVAEQYF.

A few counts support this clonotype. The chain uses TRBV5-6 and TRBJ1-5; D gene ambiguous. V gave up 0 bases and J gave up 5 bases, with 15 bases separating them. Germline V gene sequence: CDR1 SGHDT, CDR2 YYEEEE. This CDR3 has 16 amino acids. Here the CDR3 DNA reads TGTGCCAGCAGCTTGGCTGGTTCCGGGAAGGATCAGCCCCAGCATTTT. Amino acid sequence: CASSLAGSGKDQPQHF.

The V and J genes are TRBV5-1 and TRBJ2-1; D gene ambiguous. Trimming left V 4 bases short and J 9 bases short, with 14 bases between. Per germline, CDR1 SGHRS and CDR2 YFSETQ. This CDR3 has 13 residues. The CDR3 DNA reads TGCGCCAGCAGCCCTGGACCGAACACTGAGCAGTTCTTC. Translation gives CASSPGPNTEQFF.

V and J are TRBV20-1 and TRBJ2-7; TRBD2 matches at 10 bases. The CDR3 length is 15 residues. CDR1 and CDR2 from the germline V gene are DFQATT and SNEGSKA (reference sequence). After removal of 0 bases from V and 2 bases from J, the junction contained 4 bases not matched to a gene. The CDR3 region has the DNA TGCAGTGCTAGAGAGACTAGCGGGTTCCCCTACGAGCAGTACTTC. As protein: CSARETSGFPYEQYF.

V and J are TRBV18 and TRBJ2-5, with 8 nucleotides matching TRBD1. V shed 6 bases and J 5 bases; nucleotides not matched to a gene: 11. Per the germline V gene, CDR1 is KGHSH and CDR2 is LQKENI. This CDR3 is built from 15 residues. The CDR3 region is CASSRSSGGQETQYF. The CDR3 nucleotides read TGTGCCAGCTCGCGATCTTCAGGGGGCCAGGAGACCCAGTACTTC.

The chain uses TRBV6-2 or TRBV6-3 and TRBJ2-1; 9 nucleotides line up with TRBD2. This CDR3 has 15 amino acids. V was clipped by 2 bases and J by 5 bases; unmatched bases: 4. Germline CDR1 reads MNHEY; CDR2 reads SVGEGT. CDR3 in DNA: TGTGCCAGCAGTTACCGGACTAGCGTCAACAATGAGCAGTTCTTC. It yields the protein CASSYRTSVNNEQFF.

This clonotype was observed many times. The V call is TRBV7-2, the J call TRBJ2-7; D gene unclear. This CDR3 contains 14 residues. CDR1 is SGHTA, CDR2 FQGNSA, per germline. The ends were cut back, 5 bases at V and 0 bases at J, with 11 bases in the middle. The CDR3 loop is CASSPSGGSYEQYF. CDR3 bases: TGTGCCAGCAGCCCCTCGGGTGGCTCCTACGAGCAGTACTTC.

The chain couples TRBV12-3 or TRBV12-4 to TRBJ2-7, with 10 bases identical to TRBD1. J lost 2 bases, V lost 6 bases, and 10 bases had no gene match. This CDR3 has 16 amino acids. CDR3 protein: CASSPRTGQGPYEQYF. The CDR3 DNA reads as TGTGCCAGCAGCCCGCGCACGGGACAGGGGCCCTACGAGCAGTACTTC.

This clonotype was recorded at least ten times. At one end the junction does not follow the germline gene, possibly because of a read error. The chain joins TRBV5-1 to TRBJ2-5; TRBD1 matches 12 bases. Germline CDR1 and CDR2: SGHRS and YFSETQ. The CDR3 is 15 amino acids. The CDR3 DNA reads TGTGCCAGCAGTGACGGGACAGGGGGCAGAGAGACCCAGTACTTC. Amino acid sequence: CASSDGTGGRETQYF.

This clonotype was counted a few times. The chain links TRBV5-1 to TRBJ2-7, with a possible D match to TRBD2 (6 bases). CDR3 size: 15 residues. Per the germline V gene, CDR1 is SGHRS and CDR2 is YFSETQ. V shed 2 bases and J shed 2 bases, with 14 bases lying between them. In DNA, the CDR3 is TGCGCCAGCAGCTTCAGGGACGGGGGACCCTACGAGCAGTACTTC. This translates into CASSFRDGGPYEQYF.

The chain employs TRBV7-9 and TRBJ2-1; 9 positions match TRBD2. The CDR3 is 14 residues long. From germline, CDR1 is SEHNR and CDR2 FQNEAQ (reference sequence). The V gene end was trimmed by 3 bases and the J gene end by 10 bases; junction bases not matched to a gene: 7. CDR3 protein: CASSFGLAFGEQFF. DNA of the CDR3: TGTGCCAGCAGCTTCGGACTAGCGTTCGGGGAGCAGTTCTTC.

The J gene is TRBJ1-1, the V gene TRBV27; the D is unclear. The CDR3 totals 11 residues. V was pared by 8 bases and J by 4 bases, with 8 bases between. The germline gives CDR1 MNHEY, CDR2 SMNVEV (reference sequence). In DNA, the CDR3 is TGTGCCAGCGGGAAGGGCACTGAAGCTTTCTTT. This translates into CASGKGTEAFF.

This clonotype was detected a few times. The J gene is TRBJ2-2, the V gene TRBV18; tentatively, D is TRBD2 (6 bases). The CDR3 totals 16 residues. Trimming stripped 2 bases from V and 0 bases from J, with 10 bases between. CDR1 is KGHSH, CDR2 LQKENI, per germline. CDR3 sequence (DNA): TGTGCCAGCTCACCAGGGGTAGCGGCGAACACCGGGGAGCTGTTTTTT. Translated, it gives CASSPGVAANTGELFF.

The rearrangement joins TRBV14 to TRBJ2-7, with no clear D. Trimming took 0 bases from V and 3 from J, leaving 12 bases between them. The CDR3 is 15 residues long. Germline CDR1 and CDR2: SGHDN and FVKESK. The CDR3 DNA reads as TGTGCCAGCAGCCAAGATCCCCCAGGATTCTACGAGCAGTACTTC. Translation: CASSQDPPGFYEQYF.

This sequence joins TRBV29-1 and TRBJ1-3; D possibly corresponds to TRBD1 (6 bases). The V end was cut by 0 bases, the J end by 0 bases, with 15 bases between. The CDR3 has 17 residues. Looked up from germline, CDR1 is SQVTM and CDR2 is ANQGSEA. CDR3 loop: CSVEDGAGGHSGNTIYF. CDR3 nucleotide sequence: TGCAGCGTTGAAGATGGGGCCGGGGGACACTCTGGAAACACCATATATTTT.

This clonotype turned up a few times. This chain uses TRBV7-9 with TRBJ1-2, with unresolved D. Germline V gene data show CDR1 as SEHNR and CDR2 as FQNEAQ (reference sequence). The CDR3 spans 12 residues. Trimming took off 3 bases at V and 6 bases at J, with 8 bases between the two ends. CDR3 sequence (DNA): TGTGCCAGCAGCTTGCTAGGGAATGGCTACACCTTC. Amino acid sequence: CASSLLGNGYTF.

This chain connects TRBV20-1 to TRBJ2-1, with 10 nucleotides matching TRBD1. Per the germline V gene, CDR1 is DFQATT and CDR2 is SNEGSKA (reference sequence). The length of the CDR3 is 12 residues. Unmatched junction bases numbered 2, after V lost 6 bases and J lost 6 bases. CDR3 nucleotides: TGCAGTGCGTGGACAGGGGGCAATGAGCAGTTCTTC. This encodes CSAWTGGNEQFF.

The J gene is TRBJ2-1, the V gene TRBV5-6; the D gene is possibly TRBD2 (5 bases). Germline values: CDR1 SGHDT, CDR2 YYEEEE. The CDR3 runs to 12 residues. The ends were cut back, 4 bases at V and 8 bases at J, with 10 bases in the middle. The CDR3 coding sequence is TGTGCCAGCAGCGCTAGCATGGATGAGCAGTTCTTC. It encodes CASSASMDEQFF.

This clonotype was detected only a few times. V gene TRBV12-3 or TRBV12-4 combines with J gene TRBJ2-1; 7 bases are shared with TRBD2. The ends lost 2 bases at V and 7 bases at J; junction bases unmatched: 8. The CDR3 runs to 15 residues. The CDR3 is CASSLWASGGNEQFF. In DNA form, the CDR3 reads TGTGCCAGCAGTTTATGGGCTAGCGGCGGTAATGAGCAGTTCTTC.

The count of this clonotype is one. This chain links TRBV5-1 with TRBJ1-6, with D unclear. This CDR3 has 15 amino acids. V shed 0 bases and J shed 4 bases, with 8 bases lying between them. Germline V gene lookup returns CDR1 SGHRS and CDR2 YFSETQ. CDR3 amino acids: CASSLDRLYNSPLHF. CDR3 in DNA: TGCGCCAGCAGCTTGGACCGCCTATATAATTCACCCCTCCACTTT.

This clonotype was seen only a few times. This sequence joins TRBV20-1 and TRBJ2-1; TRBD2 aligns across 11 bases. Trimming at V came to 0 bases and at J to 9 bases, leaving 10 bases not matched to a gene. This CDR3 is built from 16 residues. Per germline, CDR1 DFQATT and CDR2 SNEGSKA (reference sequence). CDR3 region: CSARDYLAGGLGEQFF. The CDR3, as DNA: TGCAGTGCTAGAGATTATCTAGCGGGAGGTCTAGGTGAGCAGTTCTTC.